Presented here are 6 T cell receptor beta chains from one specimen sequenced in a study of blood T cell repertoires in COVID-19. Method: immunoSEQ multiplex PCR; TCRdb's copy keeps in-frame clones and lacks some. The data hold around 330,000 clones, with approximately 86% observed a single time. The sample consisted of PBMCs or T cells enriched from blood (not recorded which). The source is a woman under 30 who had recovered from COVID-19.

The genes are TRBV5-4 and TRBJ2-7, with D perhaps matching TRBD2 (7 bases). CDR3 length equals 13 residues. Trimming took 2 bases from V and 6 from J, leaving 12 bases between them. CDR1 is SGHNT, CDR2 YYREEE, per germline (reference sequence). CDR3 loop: CASSFRGAGEQYF. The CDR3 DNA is TGTGCCAGCAGCTTCCGGGGGGCTGGCGAGCAGTACTTC.

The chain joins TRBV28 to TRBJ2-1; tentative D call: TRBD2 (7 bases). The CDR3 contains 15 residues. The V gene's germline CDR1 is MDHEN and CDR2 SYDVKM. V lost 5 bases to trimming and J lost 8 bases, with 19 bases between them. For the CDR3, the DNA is TGTGCCAGCAGTCGAACTGGGGGGGGGCGGCATGAGCAGTTCTTC. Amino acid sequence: CASSRTGGGRHEQFF.

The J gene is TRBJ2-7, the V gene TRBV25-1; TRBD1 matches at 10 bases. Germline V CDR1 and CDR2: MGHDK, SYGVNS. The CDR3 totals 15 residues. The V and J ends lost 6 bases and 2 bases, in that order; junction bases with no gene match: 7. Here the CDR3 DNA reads TGTGCCAGCAGGGCTGACAGGGGGCGGACCTACGAGCAGTACTTC. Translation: CASRADRGRTYEQYF.

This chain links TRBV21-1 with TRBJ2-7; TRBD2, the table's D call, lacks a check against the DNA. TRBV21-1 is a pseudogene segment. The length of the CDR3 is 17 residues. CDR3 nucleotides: TGTGCCAGCAGCAGTAGGCTAGCGGGAGGGGTGGGAAACGAGCAGTACTTC. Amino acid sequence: CASSSRLAGGVGNEQYF.

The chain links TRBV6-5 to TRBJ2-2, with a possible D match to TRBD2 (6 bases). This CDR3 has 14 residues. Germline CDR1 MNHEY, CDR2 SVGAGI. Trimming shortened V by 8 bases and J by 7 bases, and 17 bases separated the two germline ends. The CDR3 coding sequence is TGTGCCAGCTTCCGGGGGAATGGGGTCGGGGAGCTGTTTTTT. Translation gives CASFRGNGVGELFF.

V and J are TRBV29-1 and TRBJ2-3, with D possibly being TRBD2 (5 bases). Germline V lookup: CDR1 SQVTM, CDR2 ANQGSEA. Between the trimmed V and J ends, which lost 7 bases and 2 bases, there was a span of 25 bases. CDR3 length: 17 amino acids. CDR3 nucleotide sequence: TGCAGCGCCCCCCTTTTGGTAGCGAGAAAGACCACAGATACGCAGTATTTT. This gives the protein CSAPLLVARKTTDTQYF.